Listed below are T cell receptor beta chains from one sample, sequenced in a study of CD8+ T cells in alopecia areata. Measured with immunoSEQ multiplex PCR; TCRdb has only the in-frame clones, and not every one. The sample records 200,000 or so clones, over 40% being singletons. The starting material was CD4+ T cells sorted from blood, obtained at approximately week 36, from a patient treated with tofacitinib. These receptors all come from a human donor with alopecia areata. CDR3s include the opening cysteine and the closing phenylalanine or tryptophan. D genes are given only for firm matches. The size entry is marked missing in some rows and otherwise reads once, few, many or a size class.

j_gene | d_gene | abundance | v_gene | CDR3nt | CDR3aa
TRBJ2-5 | . | . | TRBV7-3 | TGTGCCAGCAGCTTAACGGCTGGCGCGGAGACCCAGTACTTC | CASSLTAGAETQYF
TRBJ2-5 | TRBD1 | once | TRBV5-1 | TGCGCCAGCAGCTCCCGGGACAGCGCGGAGACCCAGTACTTC | CASSSRDSAETQYF
TRBJ1-5 | . | . | TRBV30 | TGTGCCTGGAGTGCCCCCAATCAGCCCCAGCATTTT | CAWSAPNQPQHF
TRBJ1-5 | TRBD1 | once | TRBV4-1 | TGCGCCAGCAGCCAGCCCGACAGGGTCAATCAGCCCCAGCATTTT | CASSQPDRVNQPQHF
TRBJ2-7 | . | . | TRBV30 | TGTGCCTGGAGTGTTGCCACCGAGCAGTACTTC | CAWSVATEQYF
TRBJ2-2 | . | . | TRBV7-3 | TGTGCCAGCAGCCTTTATAACACCGGGGAGCTGTTTTTT | CASSLYNTGELFF
TRBJ2-5 | TRBD2 | once | TRBV29-1 | TGCAGCGTTACATCCGGGACTAGCGGGACGACCTCCCGGGGGGAGACCCAGTACTTC | CSVTSGTSGTTSRGETQYF
TRBJ2-5 | . | few | TRBV29-1 | TGCAGCGTCGAAGGATTCCAAGAGACCCAGTACTTC | CSVEGFQETQYF
TRBJ2-1 | . | . | TRBV29-1 | TGCAGCGTCCTCAGGGGCAGTCGATACAATGAGCAGTTCTTC | CSVLRGSRYNEQFF
TRBJ1-1 | . | . | TRBV7-9 | TGTGCCAGCAGCTTAGGAGGGTCGCTTAGTGTAACTGAAGCTTTCTTT | CASSLGGSLSVTEAFF
TRBJ2-3 | . | . | TRBV29-1 | TGCAGCGTATTACAGGGAGTCACAGATACGCAGTATTTT | CSVLQGVTDTQYF
TRBJ2-2 | TRBD2 | . | TRBV2 | TGTGCCAGCAGGTCTAGCGGCCAGAACACCGGGGAGCTGTTTTTT | CASRSSGQNTGELFF
TRBJ2-2 | . | . | TRBV30 | TGTGCCTGGAGTGTTGGGGGAGGGCTGTTTTTT | CAWSVGGGLFF
TRBJ2-7 | TRBD2 | . | TRBV6-1 | TGTGCCAGCAGCCCACTAGCGGGAACGGGCGAGCAGTACTTC | CASSPLAGTGEQYF
TRBJ2-1 | TRBD2 | . | TRBV30 | TGTGCCTGGAACACAGGACTAGCGGGAGTTGGTGAGCAGTTCTTC | CAWNTGLAGVGEQFF
TRBJ2-1 | TRBD1 | . | TRBV10-1 | TGCGCCAGCAGTGGGGGACAGTACCACAATGAGCAGTTCTTC | CASSGGQYHNEQFF
TRBJ2-5 | . | . | TRBV9 | TGTGCCAGCAGCGTAGCTGGGACCGGGGGTATGGAGACCCAGTACTTC | CASSVAGTGGMETQYF
TRBJ2-3 | . | . | TRBV29-1 | TGCAGCGTCGACAGGCCGGTCGCAGATACGCAGTATTTT | CSVDRPVADTQYF
TRBJ2-6 | . | few | TRBV19 | TGTGCCAGTAGCTCCCACTCTGGGGCCAACGTCCTGACTTTC | CASSSHSGANVLTF
TRBJ1-5 | . | . | TRBV5-1 | TGCGCCAGCGCACAGGGTAGCAATCAGCCCCAGCATTTT | CASAQGSNQPQHF
TRBJ2-7 | TRBD2 | . | TRBV7-2 | TGTGCCAGCAGCCCCTCTAGCGGGGTCTCCTACGAGCAGTACTTC | CASSPSSGVSYEQYF
TRBJ1-1 | . | . | TRBV30 | TGTGCCTGGAGAGGGGACACTGAAGCTTTCTTT | CAWRGDTEAFF
TRBJ2-3 | . | . | TRBV5-4 | TGTGCCAGCAGGTCCGGGCTAGCAACAGATACGCAGTATTTT | CASRSGLATDTQYF
TRBJ2-1 | . | . | TRBV7-2 | TGTGCCAGCAGCCTGGATTTAGGCGGTGAGCAGTTCTTC | CASSLDLGGEQFF
TRBJ2-7 | TRBD1 | . | TRBV30 | TGTGCCTGGGACCGGGACAGGGAGGGCTACGAGCAGTACTTC | CAWDRDREGYEQYF
TRBJ2-6 | . | few | TRBV6-5 | TGTGCCAGCAGCGATACCTCTGGGGCCAACGTCCTGACTTTC | CASSDTSGANVLTF
TRBJ2-2 | . | few | TRBV6-5 | TGTGCCAGCAGGCTGATCGGGGAGCTGTTTTTT | CASRLIGELFF
TRBJ2-7 | . | once | TRBV6-6 | TGTGCCAGCAGTCTCATCTACGAGCAGTACTTC | CASSLIYEQYF
TRBJ2-6 | . | . | TRBV5-1 | TGCGCCAGCAGCTTGGCCCTCTCGGGAAATGGGGCCAACGTCCTGACTTTC | CASSLALSGNGANVLTF
TRBJ2-1 | TRBD1 | . | TRBV6-1 | TGTGCCAGCAGTGAATTGTTTTCAGGGGGCGGCCATGAGCAGTTCTTC | CASSELFSGGGHEQFF
TRBJ2-5 | . | few | TRBV18 | TGTGCCAGCTCACCACCCCCGCGGTCGGGCCAGCAAGAGACCCAGTACTTC | CASSPPPRSGQQETQYF
TRBJ1-2 | . | . | TRBV9 | TGTGCCAGCAGCGTAGGGGGGGCTAACTATGGCTACACCTTC | CASSVGGANYGYTF
TRBJ1-5 | . | few | TRBV29-1 | TGCAGCGTTCTCCGGGCTTATAGCAATCAGCCCCAGCATTTT | CSVLRAYSNQPQHF
TRBJ1-1 | . | once | TRBV30 | TGTGCCTGGAGTCCATCCGAAGCTTTCTTT | CAWSPSEAFF
TRBJ2-7 | . | . | TRBV6-6 | TGTGCCAGCAGCCAATCGGGTCCTTACTACGAGCAGTACTTC | CASSQSGPYYEQYF